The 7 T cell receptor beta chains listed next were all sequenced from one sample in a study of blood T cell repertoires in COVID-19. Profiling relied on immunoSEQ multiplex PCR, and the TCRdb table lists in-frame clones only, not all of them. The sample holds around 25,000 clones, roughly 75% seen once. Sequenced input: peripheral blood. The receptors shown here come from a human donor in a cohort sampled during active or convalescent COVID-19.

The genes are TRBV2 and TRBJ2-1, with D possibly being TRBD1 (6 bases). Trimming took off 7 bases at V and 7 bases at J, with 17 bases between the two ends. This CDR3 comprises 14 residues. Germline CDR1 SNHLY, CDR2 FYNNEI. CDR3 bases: TGTGCCAGCAACGAAAGGTGGGGGCGGAATGAGCAGTTCTTC. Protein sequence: CASNERWGRNEQFF.

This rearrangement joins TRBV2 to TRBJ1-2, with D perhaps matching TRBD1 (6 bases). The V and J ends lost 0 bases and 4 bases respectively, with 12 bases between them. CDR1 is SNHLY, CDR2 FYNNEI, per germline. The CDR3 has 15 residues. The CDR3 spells CASSEAPRGGYGYTF. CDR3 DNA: TGTGCCAGCAGTGAAGCGCCCAGGGGCGGCTATGGCTACACCTTC.

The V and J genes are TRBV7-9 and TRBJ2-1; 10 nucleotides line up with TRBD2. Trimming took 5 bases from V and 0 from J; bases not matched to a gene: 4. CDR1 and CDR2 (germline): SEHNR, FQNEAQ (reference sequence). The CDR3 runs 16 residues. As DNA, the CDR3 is TGTGCCAGCAGCCCTAGCGGGGGACTCTCCTACAATGAGCAGTTCTTC. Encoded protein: CASSPSGGLSYNEQFF.

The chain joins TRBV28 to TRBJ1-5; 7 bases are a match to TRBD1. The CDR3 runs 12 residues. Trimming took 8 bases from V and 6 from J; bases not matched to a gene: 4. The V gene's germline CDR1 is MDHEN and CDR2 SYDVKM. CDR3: CASAGQRQPQHF. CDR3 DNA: TGTGCCAGCGCGGGACAGCGTCAGCCCCAGCATTTT. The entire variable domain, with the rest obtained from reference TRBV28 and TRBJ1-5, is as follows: DVKVTQSSRYLVKRTGEKVFLECVQDMDHENMFWYRQDPGLGLRLIYFSYDVKMKEKGDIPEGYSVSREKKERFSLILESASTNQTSMYLCASAGQRQPQHFGDGTRLSIL.

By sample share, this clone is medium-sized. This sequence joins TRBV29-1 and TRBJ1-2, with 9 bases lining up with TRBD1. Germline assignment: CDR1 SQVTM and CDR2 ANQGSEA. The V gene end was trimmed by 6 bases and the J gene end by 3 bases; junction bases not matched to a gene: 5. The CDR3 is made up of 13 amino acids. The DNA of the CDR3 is TGCAGCGTCGATACAGGGGGCCACTATGGCTACACCTTC. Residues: CSVDTGGHYGYTF.

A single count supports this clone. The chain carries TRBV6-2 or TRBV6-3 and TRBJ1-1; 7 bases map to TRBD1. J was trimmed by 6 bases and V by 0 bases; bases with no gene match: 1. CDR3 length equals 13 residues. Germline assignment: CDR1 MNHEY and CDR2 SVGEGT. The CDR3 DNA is TGTGCCAGCAGTTACTCACAGGGGTCTGAAGCTTTCTTT. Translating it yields CASSYSQGSEAFF.

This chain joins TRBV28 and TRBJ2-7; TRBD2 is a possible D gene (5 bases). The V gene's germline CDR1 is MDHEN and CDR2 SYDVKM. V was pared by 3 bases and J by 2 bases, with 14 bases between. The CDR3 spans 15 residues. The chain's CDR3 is CASSFVPSSPYEQYF. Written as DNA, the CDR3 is TGTGCCAGCAGTTTCGTTCCTAGCTCCCCCTACGAGCAGTACTTC.